The 2 T cell receptor beta chains listed next were all sequenced from one sample in a study of blood T cells in healthy people across ages. Alongside a J-beta primer mix, a sample-barcoded 5' primer served in a second PCR lasting roughly 7 to 11 cycles. In TCRdb, the 5' RACE reads were re-called with MiXCR into one record per CDR3 protein. The sample records hundreds of thousands of distinct CDR3 sequences, roughly half being singletons. Sequencing used blood. Receptors were obtained from a man between 60 and 75 years old in good health.

The chain has TRBV7-2 and TRBJ2-7; 10 nucleotides agree with TRBD1. Germline V gene sequence: CDR1 SGHTA, CDR2 FQGNSA. The CDR3 loop spans 15 amino acids. V lost 5 bases to trimming and J lost 3 bases; unmatched junction nucleotides: 7. The CDR3 loop is CASSRAGTGDYEQYF. As DNA, the CDR3 is TGTGCCAGCAGCCGCGCCGGGACAGGGGACTACGAGCAGTACTTC. The whole variable domain, remainder taken from reference TRBV7-2 and TRBJ2-7, is GAGVSQSPSNKVTEKGKDVELRCDPISGHTALYWYRQSLGQGLEFLIYFQGNSAPDKSGLPSDRFSAERTGGSVSTLTIQRTQQEDSAVYLCASSRAGTGDYEQYFGPGTRLTVT.

This chain joins TRBV30 and TRBJ1-5; D gene ambiguous. Trimming removed 4 bases at V and 3 bases at J, with 10 bases between. Germline CDR1 GTSNPN, CDR2 SVGIG (reference sequence). The CDR3 is 13 residues long. Here the CDR3 reads CAWTSRFNQPQHF. The CDR3 DNA reads TGTGCCTGGACAAGTAGGTTCAATCAGCCCCAGCATTTT.